This T cell receptor beta chain was sequenced for a study of cytomegalovirus exposure and HLA in healthy donors. J was trimmed by 1 base and V by 0 bases; bases with no gene match: 6. CDR3 length: 17 residues. The germline V gene encodes CDR1 MGHRA and CDR2 YSYEKL. Nominal health characterized the donors when sampled, though unrecorded immune exposures were likely. Primers: 60 Vbeta forward and 13 Jbeta reverse. The data were produced by immunoSEQ multiplex PCR, yet TCRdb's version contains in-frame clones alone and is incomplete. The table records 110,000 or so clones, 60% to 85% of them present only once.

J is TRBJ2-5 and V is TRBV4-1, with 9 bases that match TRBD2. Sequenced: PBMCs. The clonotype originates from a female donor in good health and CMV-seronegative. DNA of the CDR3: TGCGCCAGCAGCCAAGATGGAGCGGGGGGCCTCCAAGAGACCCAGTACTTC. Its translation: CASSQDGAGGLQETQYF.